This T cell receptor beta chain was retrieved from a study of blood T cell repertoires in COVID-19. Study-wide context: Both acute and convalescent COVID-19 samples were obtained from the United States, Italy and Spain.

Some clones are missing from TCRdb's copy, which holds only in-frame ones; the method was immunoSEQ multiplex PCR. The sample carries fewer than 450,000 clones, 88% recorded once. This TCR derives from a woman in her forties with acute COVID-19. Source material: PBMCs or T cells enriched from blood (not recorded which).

DNA for the CDR3: TGCGCCAGCAGCCACAGACTAGCGGGGGGGTCAGATACGCAGTATTTT. This sequence encodes CASSHRLAGGSDTQYF. The genes are TRBV4-1 and TRBJ2-3, with TRBD2 matching over 14 bases. CDR1 is MGHRA, CDR2 YSYEKL, per germline. Germline trimming cut 3 bases from V and 4 bases from J; bases unmatched to any gene: 3. The CDR3 sequence is 16 residues long.